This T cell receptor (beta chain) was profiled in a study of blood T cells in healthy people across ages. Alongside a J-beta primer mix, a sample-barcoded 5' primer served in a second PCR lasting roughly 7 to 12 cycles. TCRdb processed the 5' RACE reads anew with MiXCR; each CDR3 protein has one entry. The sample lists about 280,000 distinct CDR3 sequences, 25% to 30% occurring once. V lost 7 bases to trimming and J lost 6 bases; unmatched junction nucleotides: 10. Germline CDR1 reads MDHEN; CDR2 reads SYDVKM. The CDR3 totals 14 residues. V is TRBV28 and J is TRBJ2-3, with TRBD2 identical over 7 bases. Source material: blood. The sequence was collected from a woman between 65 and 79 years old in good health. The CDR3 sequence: CASIGGGSRDTQYF. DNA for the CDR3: TGTGCCAGCATTGGGGGGGGGAGCAGGGATACGCAGTATTTT.